The text below deals with one TCR beta chain. It has no known antigen specificity. Receptors were amplified or captured by the immunoSEQ multiplex PCR assay. For the multiplex PCR, a mixture combining 60 forward primers for TCR Vbeta segments and 13 reverse primers for TCR Jbeta segments was used. The CDR3 region of rearranged TCR beta genes was amplified from genomic DNA by a multiplex PCR assay. The Illumina HiSeq System was used to sequence the amplified TCR beta libraries as 87-base-pair reads. The authors' analysis ran thus. A later analysis counted around 72 million unique TCR beta chains across the approximately 700 repertoires, and 10 million to 11 million of these chains were shared by at least two donors. Raw reads were error-corrected and collapsed into unique sequences by a nearest-neighbor algorithm in which closely related sequences were merged to remove PCR and sequencing errors. Alignment of CDR3 sequences to IMGT reference sequences was used to assign V, D and J gene segments. For a sequence to be retained, a match of at least six nucleotides was required to both a V gene segment and a J gene segment. A rearrangement was called productive if the CDR3 had no stop codons and remained in frame with V and J, and every other rearrangement was called non-productive. CDR3 was defined according to IMGT convention as the region running from the second conserved V-encoded cysteine to the conserved J-encoded phenylalanine. Sequences without an unambiguous match to a single V gene segment were excluded from the earlier analysis of 450 to 750 of the donors. In an earlier analysis of a few hundred of the donors, V segments were called functional above 56.7% productive rearrangements and were called segregating when the between-donor standard deviation exceeded 5%. A statistical classification framework was built for diagnosing cytomegalovirus status from the catalog of TCR beta chain sequences. V and J gene assignment, in a later analysis, came from comparing TCR nucleotide sequences with IMGT/GENE-DB human TR gene sequences. The TCRdist pipeline was used in a later analysis to assign CDR3 sequences and most-parsimonious VDJ recombination scenarios. In a later analysis, each TCR beta chain was defined by its CDR3 amino acid sequence together with its V-gene family, and reads lacking a unique V-gene family were excluded. As a way to deal with suspected cross-contamination and a sequencing artifact, a later analysis dropped under 600 nucleotide sequences that were highly shared and had low generation probability. In a later analysis, a clonal expansion index was calculated for each public chain from normalized within-repertoire ranks of inferred template counts. In a later analysis, generation probabilities were computed with a VDJ recombination model fitted to out-of-frame rearrangements, and the resulting probabilities were checked against IGoR. Hypergeometric tests were used in a later analysis to score TCR-TCR, TCR-HLA and TCR-CMV co-occurrence, with a repertoire-size bias correction applied to the TCR pairs. False discovery rates were estimated in a later analysis by permuting HLA or CMV assignments 20 times. In a later analysis, co-occurring TCRs were grouped using DBSCAN, and TCRdist sequence similarity was added for clustering within HLA-allele-positive subsets. Repertoires with fewer than 30,000 or more than 120,000 public chains were left out of co-occurrence clustering, as were about 5 repertoires with anomalous nucleotide sharing. TCRdb stores this immuneACCESS table with in-frame sequences only. Part of the clones is absent; in the studies checked, under half of the shortfall reflects unresolved V genes, and no reason is known for the rest. That table furnishes V, J and clone size, whereas the DNA furnished D and trimming. In this sample's table one finds around 140,000 clones. Around 1.7% of the sample belongs to the ten largest clones.

These data belong to a study of cytomegalovirus exposure and HLA in healthy donors listed by TCRdb under 2017. Regarding the study in general: In an earlier analysis of 450 to 750 of the donors, about 270 Gb of sequence data and 117 million unique TCR beta sequences from roughly 200 million T cells were reported. An early release covering just under 650 HLA-typed donors comprised about 300 gigabases of sequencing data and tens of millions of unique TCR sequences. The genetic ancestry cluster associated with self-reported Caucasian donors included 70% to 85% of the roughly 380 genotyped donors. The study was designed to test whether signatures of past pathogen exposure could be identified by cataloging public T cell receptors. The T cell repertoires of under 750 subjects were profiled by immunosequencing and related to cytomegalovirus serostatus. Along with the approximately 700-subject first cohort, a separate validation cohort of around 120 different subjects was used. High-throughput TCR immunosequencing, statistical association of individual TCRs with disease status, and machine learning were combined to predict cytomegalovirus infection status. To study patterns of TCR occurrence, a later analysis re-analyzed previously published TCR beta repertoires from around 660 donors and added high-resolution HLA genotyping. The later analysis used no new phenotypic data to find candidate immune exposures, relying instead on TCR beta sequences and their occurrence across donors. An earlier analysis of some 500 of the donors applied high-throughput TCR beta sequencing to assess whether each TCR beta V gene segment acted as functional or pseudogenic. Alongside the repertoire data, information on donor age, sex, ethnicity and CMV serostatus was compiled. A later genetic analysis took genome-wide SNP genotypes for about 55% of the roughly 700 donors and used that subset as a discovery cohort. Every discovery cohort repertoire had been produced on one sequencing platform. Class I and class II HLA loci were covered by the typing at four-digit resolution. Typing coverage differed by locus: A, B, C, DRB1 and DQB1 were typed in roughly 620-630 donors, DQA1 in 500 to 550, DPA1 in some 610, and DPB1 in around 490. Four to six DR-DQ haplotypes were handled as single units for association and clustering, since linkage in the cohort was strong. Among about 360 genotyped donors of the cohort, an average of about 240,000 unique TCR beta nucleotide sequences were sequenced per donor, around 18% of them non-productive. Results and caveats for the whole study, not just this receptor: Several of the top co-occurrence clusters appeared to be linked to parvovirus B19, influenza, CMV and Epstein-Barr virus, according to a later analysis. A total of 164 TCR beta chains were listed by the study as associated with cytomegalovirus. The 87-base-pair reads could not distinguish some IMGT-functional V segments, including TRBV6-2 and TRBV6-3, so those segments were excluded. While some public TCRs were present in many individuals, most TCR sequences turned up only very rarely across donors. For the cohort, immune exposure information was limited to CMV serostatus. Presence/absence analyses assumed roughly uniform sequencing depth across donors, an assumption that may not hold. A further reported finding was that TCR beta sequences accurately predicted the HLA-A and HLA-B alleles for most subjects in the first cohort. Correlated functional status among segregating V segments might be attributable to linkage disequilibrium, but an unknown experimental factor could not be ruled out. In vitro tests confirmed that a few of the cytomegalovirus-associated TCR beta chains recognize cytomegalovirus antigens. A cluster of highly shared sequence variants was judged likely to be a technical artifact of the sequencing pipeline. According to a later genetic analysis, donors in an Asian-associated ancestry cluster had fewer N-insertions in productive TCRs than the roughly 700-donor mean. In a later analysis, HLA-associated TCR beta chains were found to be more clonally expanded and to have lower generation probabilities than equally common non-associated chains. Because HLA typing was unavailable for some donors at each locus, only the typed subset was used in association tests. A later analysis found that TCR association rates varied across HLA loci, with DRB1 alleles showing the most associated TCRs and HLA-C alleles the fewest. Because counts were too low, roughly 17 rarely observed V segments, including chromosome 9 orphons, were left out of the earlier analysis of approximately 500 of the donors. It was suggested by the authors that the approach could potentially be generalized to other disease states and immunological phenotypes. In a later genetic analysis, a missense DCLRE1C variant was associated with V-gene and J-gene trimming of TCR beta chains, and the association was replicated in an independent cohort. When HLA alleles, especially DR and DQ, strongly co-occurred, TCR associations were difficult to assign to individual alleles. The classifier was reported to diagnose cytomegalovirus status with high specificity and sensitivity in both the original cohort and the validation cohort. Broadly in line with IMGT annotations, most TCR beta V segments showed up in productive rearrangements about 87% or about 30% of the time in an earlier analysis of approximately 600 of the donors. The cohort was sequenced for TCR beta chains only, and without alpha or paired-chain data the features that could be detected were limited. A later analysis found that most CMV-associated TCR beta chains appeared HLA-restricted, with HLA associations seemingly driven largely by CMV exposure. A later analysis associated around 16,000 TCR beta sequences with specific HLA alleles at a false discovery rate of 0.05.

The cohort was made up of about 610 healthy bone marrow donors. All cohort members were sampled while nominally healthy, although unrecorded immune exposures were likely present. The donor was CMV seronegative and was included in the group of a few hundred seronegative cohort members. A peripheral blood sample was collected from each donor, and TCR beta sequencing was performed on peripheral blood mononuclear cells. The Qiagen DNeasy Blood Extraction Kit was used to extract genomic DNA from the blood cell samples. V loses 2 bases at its end and J loses 5 bases; junction bases beyond the gene matches: 11. CDR3 length: 18 amino acids, cysteine to phenylalanine. Left in the record is the CDR3 DNA by itself, 54 bases read in frame from the first base. From a lookup of the germline V gene, CDR1 and CDR2 are SGHRS and YFSETQ.

The sample comprised PBMCs. The chain is made from TRBV5-1 and TRBJ2-1, and 12 junction bases match TRBD2. The TCR comes from a woman aged 45-60 years in good health and CMV-seronegative. The sequenced DNA is TGCGCCAGCAGCTTCGGACTAGCGGGGTGGTCTGCGAACAATGAGCAGTTCTTC. Its amino acids are CASSFGLAGWSANNEQFF. Where the CDR3 stops, the reference TRBV5-1 and TRBJ2-1 genes take over; the full variable domain is KAGVTQTPRYLIKTRGQQVTLSCSPISGHRSVSWYQQTPGQGLQFLFEYFSETQRNKGNFPGRFSGRQFSNSRSEMNVSTLELGDSALYLCASSFGLAGWSANNEQFFGPGTRLTVL.